This T cell receptor (beta chain) was sequenced for a study of radiotherapy plus CTLA-4 blockade in lung cancer. Germline lookup yields CDR1 SGHTA and CDR2 FQGTGA. Trimming cost V 4 bases and J 6 bases; bases outside gene matches: 9. This CDR3 has 16 amino acids. Generated by immunoSEQ multiplex PCR, the TCRdb table keeps only in-frame clones and is missing some. The sample records approximately 89,000 clones, around 78% being singletons. The rearrangement joins TRBV7-3 to TRBJ2-1, with 10 bases aligning to TRBD1. Sequencing used peripheral blood, obtained from a patient treated with radiotherapy plus ipilimumab. The receptor comes from a human donor with non-small cell lung cancer who had a partial response to radiotherapy plus ipilimumab. Some clones in this sample may be carry-over from other donors' samples. The CDR3 is CASSSRRTGGFNEQFF. CDR3 bases: TGTGCCAGCAGCTCCAGACGGACAGGGGGTTTCAATGAGCAGTTCTTC.